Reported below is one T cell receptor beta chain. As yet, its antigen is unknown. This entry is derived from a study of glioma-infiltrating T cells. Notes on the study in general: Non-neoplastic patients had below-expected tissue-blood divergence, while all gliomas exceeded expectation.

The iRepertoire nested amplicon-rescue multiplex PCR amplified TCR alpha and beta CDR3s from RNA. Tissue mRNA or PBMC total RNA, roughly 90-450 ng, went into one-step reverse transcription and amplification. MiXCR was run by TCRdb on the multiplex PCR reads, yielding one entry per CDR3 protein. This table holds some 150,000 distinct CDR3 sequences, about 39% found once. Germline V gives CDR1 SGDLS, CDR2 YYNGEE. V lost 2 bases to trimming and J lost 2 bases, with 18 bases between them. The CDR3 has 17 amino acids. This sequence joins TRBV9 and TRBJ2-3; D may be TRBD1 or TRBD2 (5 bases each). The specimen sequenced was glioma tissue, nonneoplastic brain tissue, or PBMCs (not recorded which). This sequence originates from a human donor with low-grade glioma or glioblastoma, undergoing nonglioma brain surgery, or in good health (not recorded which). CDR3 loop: CASSVGRDQGYTDTQYF. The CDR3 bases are TGTGCCAGCAGCGTGGGACGGGACCAAGGGTACACAGATACGCAGTATTTT. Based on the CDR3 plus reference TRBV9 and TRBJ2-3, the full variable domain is DSGVTQTPKHLITATGQRVTLRCSPRSGDLSVYWYQQSLDQGLQFLIQYYNGEERAKGNILERFSAQQFPDLHSELNLSSLELGDSALYFCASSVGRDQGYTDTQYFGPGTRLTVL.